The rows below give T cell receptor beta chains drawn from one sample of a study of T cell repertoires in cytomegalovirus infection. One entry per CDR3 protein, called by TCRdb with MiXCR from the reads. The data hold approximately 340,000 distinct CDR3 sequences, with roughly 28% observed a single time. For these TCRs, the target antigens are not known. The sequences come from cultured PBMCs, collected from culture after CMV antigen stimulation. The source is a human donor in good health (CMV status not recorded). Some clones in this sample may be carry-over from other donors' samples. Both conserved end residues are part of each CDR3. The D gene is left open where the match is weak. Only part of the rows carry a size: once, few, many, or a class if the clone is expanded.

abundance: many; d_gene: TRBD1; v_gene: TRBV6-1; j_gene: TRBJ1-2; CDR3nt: TGTGCCAGCACTAGGACAGGGGGCGCCTTTGGCTACACCTTC; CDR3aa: CASTRTGGAFGYTF
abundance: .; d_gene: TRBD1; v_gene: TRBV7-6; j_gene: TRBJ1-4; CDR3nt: TGTGCCAGCAGCTTAAGGGACAGAAATGAAAAACTGTTTTTT; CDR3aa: CASSLRDRNEKLFF
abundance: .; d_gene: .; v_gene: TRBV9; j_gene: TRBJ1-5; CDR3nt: TGTGCCAGGGGTAAGGCAGGAAATGTGAATAGCAATCAGCCCCAGCATTTT; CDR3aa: CARGKAGNVNSNQPQHF
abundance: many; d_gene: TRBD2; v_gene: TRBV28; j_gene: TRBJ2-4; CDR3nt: TGTGCCAGCAGTTTACCCGCTAGCGGGGTAAACATTCAGTACTTC; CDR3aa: CASSLPASGVNIQYF
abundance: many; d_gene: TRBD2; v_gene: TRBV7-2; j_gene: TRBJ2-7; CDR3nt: TGTGCCAGCAGCTTGACTAGCGGGGTCTACGAGCAGTACTTC; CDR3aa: CASSLTSGVYEQYF
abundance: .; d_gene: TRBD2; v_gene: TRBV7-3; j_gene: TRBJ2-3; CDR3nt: TGTGCCAGCAGCTCCTCGGGAGGGTCTGATACGCAGTATTTT; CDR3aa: CASSSSGGSDTQYF
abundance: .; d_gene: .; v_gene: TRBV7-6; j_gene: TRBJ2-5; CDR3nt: TGTGCCAGCAGCTTAAGTTCTCAGGAGACCCAGTACTTC; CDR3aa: CASSLSSQETQYF
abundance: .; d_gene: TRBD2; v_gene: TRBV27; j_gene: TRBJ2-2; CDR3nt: TGTGCCAGCAGTCGACTAGCGGGGGGTGCCGGGGAGCTGTTTTTT; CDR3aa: CASSRLAGGAGELFF
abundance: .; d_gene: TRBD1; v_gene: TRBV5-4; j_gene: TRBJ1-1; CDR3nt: TGTGCCAGCAGCATAGGACAGGGGGTAGGAATGAACACTGAAGCTTTCTTT; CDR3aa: CASSIGQGVGMNTEAFF
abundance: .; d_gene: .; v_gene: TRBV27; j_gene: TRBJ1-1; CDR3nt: TGTGCCAGCAGTTTTCGACAGGCGAACACTGAAGCTTTCTTT; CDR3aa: CASSFRQANTEAFF
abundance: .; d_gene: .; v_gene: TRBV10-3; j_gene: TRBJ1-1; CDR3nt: TGTGCCGCCCAAGCGTCAGGGATTGAAGCTTTCTTT; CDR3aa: CAAQASGIEAFF
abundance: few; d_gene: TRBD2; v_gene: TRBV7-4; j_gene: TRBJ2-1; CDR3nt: TGTGCCAGCAGCTACCCTGGAGTAGCGGGGGGACCAGGCAATGAGCAGTTCTTC; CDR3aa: CASSYPGVAGGPGNEQFF
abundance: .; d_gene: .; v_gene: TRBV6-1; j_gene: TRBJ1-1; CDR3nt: TGTGCCAGCACCGGGCCGTGGGGGGCTAACACTGAAGCTTTCTTT; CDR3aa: CASTGPWGANTEAFF
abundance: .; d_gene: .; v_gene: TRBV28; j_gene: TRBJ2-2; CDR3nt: TGTGCCAGCAGTCCTGCACACACCGGGGAGCTGTTTTTT; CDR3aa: CASSPAHTGELFF
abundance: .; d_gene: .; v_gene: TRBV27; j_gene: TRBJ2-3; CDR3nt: TGTGCCAGCAGTCGTCCTCAGGGGTCACCCACAGATACGCAGTATTTT; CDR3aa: CASSRPQGSPTDTQYF
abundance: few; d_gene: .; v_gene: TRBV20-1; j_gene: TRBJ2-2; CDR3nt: TGCAGTGCGCCCAAAGGAAGCGGCACGAACACCGGGGAGCTGTTTTTT; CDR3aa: CSAPKGSGTNTGELFF
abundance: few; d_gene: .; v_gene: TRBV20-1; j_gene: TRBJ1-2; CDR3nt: TGCAGTGCTAGTCTCCAGGGCAGTGGCTACACCTTC; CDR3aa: CSASLQGSGYTF
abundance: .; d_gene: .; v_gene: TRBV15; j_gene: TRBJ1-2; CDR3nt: TGTGCCACCAGCCCGGGGAGCTATGGCTACACCTTC; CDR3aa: CATSPGSYGYTF
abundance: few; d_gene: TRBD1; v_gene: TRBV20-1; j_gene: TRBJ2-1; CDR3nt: TGCAGTGCTACCCCCCCTGACAGGGAAGGGCAGTTCTTC; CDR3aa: CSATPPDREGQFF
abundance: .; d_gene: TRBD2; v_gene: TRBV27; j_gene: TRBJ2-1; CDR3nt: TGTGCCAGCAGTTCCTTCGGGACTAGCGGGAGGGCCGCCAATGAGCAGTTCTTC; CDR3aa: CASSSFGTSGRAANEQFF
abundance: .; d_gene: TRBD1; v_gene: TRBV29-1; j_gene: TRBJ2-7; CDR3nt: TGCAGCGTCCGACAGGGAACCTACGAGCAGTACTTC; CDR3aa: CSVRQGTYEQYF
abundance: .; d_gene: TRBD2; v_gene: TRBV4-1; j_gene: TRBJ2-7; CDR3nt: TGCGCCAGCAGCCCTTCAACTACTAGCGGGAGCTACGAGCAGTACTTC; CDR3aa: CASSPSTTSGSYEQYF
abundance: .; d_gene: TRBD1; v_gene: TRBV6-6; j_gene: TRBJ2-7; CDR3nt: TGTGCCAGCAGTTACGGGGGGACAGGGGGCTACGAGCAGTACTTC; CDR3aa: CASSYGGTGGYEQYF
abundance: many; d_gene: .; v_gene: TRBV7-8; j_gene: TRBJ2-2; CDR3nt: TGTGCCAGCAGCTCCAGGGGAGTAGCGAACACCGGGGAGCTGTTTTTT; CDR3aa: CASSSRGVANTGELFF
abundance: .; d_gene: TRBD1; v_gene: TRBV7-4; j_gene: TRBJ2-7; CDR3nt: TGTGCCAGCAGCCGTGAGCCGGGACAGGGGACCTACGAGCAGTACTTC; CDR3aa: CASSREPGQGTYEQYF
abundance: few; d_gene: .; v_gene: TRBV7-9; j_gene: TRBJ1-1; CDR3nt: TGTGCCAGCAGCTTAGGGGGGCAGGGGTACGAAGCTTTCTTT; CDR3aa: CASSLGGQGYEAFF
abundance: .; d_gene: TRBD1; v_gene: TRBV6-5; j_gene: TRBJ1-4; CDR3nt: TGTGCCAGCAGTCCGCCCCCCGGGACAGGGAATGAAAAACTGTTTTTT; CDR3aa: CASSPPPGTGNEKLFF
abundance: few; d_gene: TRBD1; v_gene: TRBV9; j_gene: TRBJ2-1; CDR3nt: TGTGCCAGCAGCGGTCATTCGGGACAGATCATACGGGAGCAGTTCTTC; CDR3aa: CASSGHSGQIIREQFF
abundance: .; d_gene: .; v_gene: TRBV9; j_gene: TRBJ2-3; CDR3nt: TGTGCCAGCAGCCCTCCCGGGACTCCCACAGATACGCAGTATTTT; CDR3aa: CASSPPGTPTDTQYF
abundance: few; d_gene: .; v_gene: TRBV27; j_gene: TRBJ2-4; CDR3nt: TGTGCCAGCAGCCTCAGGGGCAACATTCAGTACTTC; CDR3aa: CASSLRGNIQYF
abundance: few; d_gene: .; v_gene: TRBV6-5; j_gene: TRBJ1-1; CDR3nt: TGTGCCAGCACCGCGACAAGGAACACTGAAGCTTTCTTT; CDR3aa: CASTATRNTEAFF
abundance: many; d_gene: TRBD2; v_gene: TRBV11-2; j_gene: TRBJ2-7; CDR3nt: TGTGCCAGCAGCGTGCTAGCGGGGGCCTCCTACGAGCAGTACTTC; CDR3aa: CASSVLAGASYEQYF
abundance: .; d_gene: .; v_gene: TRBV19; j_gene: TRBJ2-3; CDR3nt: TGTGCCAGTAGTATAAGAGTGAGTGGGGGCACAGATACGCAGTATTTT; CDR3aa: CASSIRVSGGTDTQYF
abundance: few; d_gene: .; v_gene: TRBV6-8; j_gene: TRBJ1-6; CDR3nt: TGTGCCAGCAGTTACTCGAAGCCTCAGGGGCGCCTTAATTCACCCCTCCACTTT; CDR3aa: CASSYSKPQGRLNSPLHF
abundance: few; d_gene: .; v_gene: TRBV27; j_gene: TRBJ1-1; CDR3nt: TGTGCCAGCAGCGCCTATATGAACACTGAAGCTTTCTTT; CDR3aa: CASSAYMNTEAFF
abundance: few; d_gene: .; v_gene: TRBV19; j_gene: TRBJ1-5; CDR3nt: TGTGCCAGTATGGACAGAAGCAATCAGCCCCAGCATTTT; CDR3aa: CASMDRSNQPQHF
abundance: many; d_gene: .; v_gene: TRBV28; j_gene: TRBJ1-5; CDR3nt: TGTGCCAGCAGTCCAATCGCAAGGGAGGATCAGCCCCAGCATTTT; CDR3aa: CASSPIAREDQPQHF
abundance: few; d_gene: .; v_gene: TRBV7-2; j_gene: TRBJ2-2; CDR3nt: TGTGCCAGCAGCTTGAAATCCGGGACTCCTAACACCGGGGAGCTGTTTTTT; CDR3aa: CASSLKSGTPNTGELFF
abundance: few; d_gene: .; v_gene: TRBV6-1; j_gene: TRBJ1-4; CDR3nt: TGTGCCAGCAGGACTCTGGGCCAGGCGGAAAAACTGTTTTTT; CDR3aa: CASRTLGQAEKLFF
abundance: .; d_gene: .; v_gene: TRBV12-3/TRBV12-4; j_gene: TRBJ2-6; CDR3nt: TGTGCCAGCAGTTTTGGAGGGTACACTGGGGCCAACGTCCTGACTTTC; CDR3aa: CASSFGGYTGANVLTF
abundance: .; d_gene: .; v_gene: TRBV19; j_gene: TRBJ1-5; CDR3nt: TGTGCCAGTAGTATAGGGGGCCCTACTCAGCCCCAGCATTTT; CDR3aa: CASSIGGPTQPQHF
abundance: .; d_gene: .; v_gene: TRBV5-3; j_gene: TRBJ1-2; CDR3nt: TGTGCCAGCAGCTTTCCTGATCTCCATGGCTACACCTTC; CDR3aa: CASSFPDLHGYTF
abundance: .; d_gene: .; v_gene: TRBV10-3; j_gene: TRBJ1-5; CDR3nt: TGTGCCATCAGTGACTCGGGGGCCGGTCAGCCCCAGCATTTT; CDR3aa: CAISDSGAGQPQHF
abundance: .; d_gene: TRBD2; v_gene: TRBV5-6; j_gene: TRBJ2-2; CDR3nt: TGTGCCAGCAGCCCGAGACTAGCGGTATCGTATACCGGGGAGCTGTTTTTT; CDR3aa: CASSPRLAVSYTGELFF
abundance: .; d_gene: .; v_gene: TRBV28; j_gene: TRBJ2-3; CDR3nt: TGTGCCAGCAGTCCCCGGGTAGCCTCAGATACGCAGTATTTT; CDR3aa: CASSPRVASDTQYF
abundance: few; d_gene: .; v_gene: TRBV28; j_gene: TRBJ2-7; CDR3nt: TGTGCCAGCAGTTATCCCAAACTCACTCTGAACTACGAGCAGTACTTC; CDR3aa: CASSYPKLTLNYEQYF